Included here is one T cell receptor (beta chain) sequence, with context. The antigen remains undetermined. The data were taken from a study of vaccination and CD4 T cells after COVID-19. Across the whole study: Post-COVID sampling occurred a median about 100 days after diagnosis (range 35 to 161).

The sample's treatment: roughly ten-day PBMC culture with coronavirus spike peptide pools or control peptides (ViraFEST assay). Cultured CD4+ T-cell DNA underwent Oncomine TCR Beta short-read sequencing. TCRdb reanalysed the PCR reads using MiXCR and keeps one entry per CDR3 protein. The table has about 11,000 distinct CDR3 sequences, around 50% seen once. V was cut by 8 bases and J by 2 bases, with 14 bases left in between. Germline CDR1 and CDR2: WSHSY and SAAADI. This CDR3 has 14 residues. This chain uses TRBV10-2 with TRBJ2-3, with D perhaps given as TRBD1 or TRBD2 (6 bases each). Material for sequencing was CD4+ T cells from blood, cultured in vitro. This receptor was obtained from a human donor who had recovered from COVID-19. The CDR3 coding sequence is TGCGCCAGCGGAGGGGGTAGTGACACAGATACGCAGTATTTT. This gives the protein CASGGGSDTDTQYF.